This is a list of T cell receptor beta chains from one sample in a study of breast tumors, draining lymph nodes, adjacent tissues. TCRdb fed the multiplex PCR reads into MiXCR, producing one record per CDR3 protein. This sample carries approximately 200,000 distinct CDR3 sequences, roughly 31% of them seen once, and the ten largest clones take 4% to 4.5%. The specimen sequenced was axillary lymph node tissue. The source is a female donor with breast cancer. Some clones in this sample may be carry-over from other donors' samples. The CDR3 runs from the conserved cysteine through the conserved F or W. Not all rows give a size; the values are once, few, many and, for expanded clones, a class.

cdr3_aa v_call cdr3_length j_call clone_size
CASSITQGDTQYF TRBV9 13 TRBJ2-3 many
CASSGRYSGTGAKNIQYF TRBV5-1 18 TRBJ2-4 many
CASTLWGRNQPQHF TRBV5-6 14 TRBJ1-5 many
CASSHGQREKETQYF TRBV18 15 TRBJ2-5 many
CASSSGTTRDTQYF TRBV7-7 14 TRBJ2-3 many
CASSPSEQPQHF TRBV12-3/TRBV12-4 12 TRBJ1-5 many
CASSQGGRGAYEQYF TRBV4-3 15 TRBJ2-7 .
CSAGFPGPHQPQHF TRBV20-1 14 TRBJ1-5 .
CASSHPEQGLGGYTF TRBV6-2/TRBV6-3 15 TRBJ1-2 many
CASSSSSVGEQYF TRBV6-1 13 TRBJ2-7 many
CASRPVGAGHYGYTF TRBV6-6 15 TRBJ1-2 .
CATSDSRAGANVLTF TRBV24-1 15 TRBJ2-6 .
CASSESGTGNEKLFF TRBV2 15 TRBJ1-4 .
CSALLTGDTEAFF TRBV29-1 13 TRBJ1-1 few
CASSLMGKDEQYF TRBV7-9 13 TRBJ2-7 .
CASPFPLCSYNEQFF TRBV7-8 15 TRBJ2-1 once
CASSPGQAGLGEKLFF TRBV5-1 16 TRBJ1-4 many
CASSSRYYGYTF TRBV28 12 TRBJ1-2 many
CASSQTREGTGVSYEQYF TRBV4-1 18 TRBJ2-7 many
CASSQLAGSNQPQHF TRBV3-1 15 TRBJ1-5 .
CASSEGLPTGELFF TRBV10-1 14 TRBJ2-2 few
CASSLGAGRANYGYTF TRBV18 16 TRBJ1-2 .
CASSSRGGRGIGEQFF TRBV7-3 16 TRBJ2-1 many
CASSYRASGGDEQFF TRBV6-5 15 TRBJ2-1 .
CASSPLSQGGEQFF TRBV6-2/TRBV6-3 14 TRBJ2-1 few
CATSRDSQPRVAGVGDTDTQYF TRBV15 22 TRBJ2-3 many
CASSPLGGAGTGELFF TRBV19 16 TRBJ2-2 many
CASSGTGIAGANVLTF TRBV7-2 16 TRBJ2-6 many
CASSLGLAGGLGEQFF TRBV7-6 16 TRBJ2-1 many
CSARGPNYGYTF TRBV20-1 12 TRBJ1-2 many
CASSLGNYPSSYEQYF TRBV7-8 16 TRBJ2-7 many
CASSWGLAGPSSEQYF TRBV5-1 16 TRBJ2-7 .
CASSPGRTSAQETQYF TRBV18 16 TRBJ2-5 many
CASSRDRLTDTQYF TRBV5-1 14 TRBJ2-3 many
CASSSGRQATNEKLFF TRBV11-1 16 TRBJ1-4 many
CASSLRNQPQHF TRBV12-3/TRBV12-4 12 TRBJ1-5 many
CASSLSTSGRAEQYF TRBV4-2 15 TRBJ2-7 many
CASRRRGQGGNTGELFF TRBV19 17 TRBJ2-2 many
CASSFRKRGGGETQYF TRBV5-8 16 TRBJ2-5 many
CASSFSGYTDTQYF TRBV27 14 TRBJ2-3 .
CASSILGGRMDEQFF TRBV19 15 TRBJ2-1 .
CASFRGRTAYNEQFF TRBV30 15 TRBJ2-1 .
CASGGTGSYEQYF TRBV9 13 TRBJ2-7 many
CASSLPTVNYGYTF TRBV28 14 TRBJ1-2 .
CASSLWLDLGADTQYF TRBV5-6 16 TRBJ2-3 many
CASSLGAGVAYEQYF TRBV5-1 15 TRBJ2-7 many
CASSLWLAGVHEQFF TRBV7-8 15 TRBJ2-1 .
CSATLGPLLFF TRBV20-1 11 TRBJ1-4 .
CASSNTNQPQHF TRBV19 12 TRBJ1-5 many
CASSEGGRSSVTQYF TRBV5-5 15 TRBJ2-5 many
CATSRDLDNEQFF TRBV15 13 TRBJ2-1 .
CASSKGLAGVHEQFF TRBV9 15 TRBJ2-1 .
CASSSAGGRGYTDTQYF TRBV4-2 17 TRBJ2-3 .
CASSLSRGGYGYTF TRBV11-2 14 TRBJ1-2 many
CTSSLLGTGRETQYF TRBV11-2 15 TRBJ2-5 .
CASSQGTGPNEKLFF TRBV4-2 15 TRBJ1-4 .
CASSLEFLGQGSGGYTF TRBV5-5 17 TRBJ1-2 .